Shown below are 15 T cell receptor beta chains from a single sample sequenced in a study of T cells after somatic rescue of genetic block (dated by TCRdb to 2018 to 2020). Library creation used the immunoSEQ multiplex PCR assay. In its TCRdb copy, this immuneACCESS table keeps in-frame sequences only and misses some clones. Where compared with another copy, unresolved V genes explain less than half of these, and the others have no known cause. The sample table lists about 15,000 clones, around 70% of them with a count of one. Clones ranked in the top ten supply more than 13% of the sample. The sample comprised peripheral blood mononuclear cells (PBMCs). Source of these receptors: a boy aged 10-17 years.

The chain uses TRBV5-4 and TRBJ2-7; 7 positions match TRBD1. The CDR3 has 15 residues. With 2 bases clipped from V and 5 bases from J, the junction kept 10 bases outside the gene matches. The germline V gene encodes CDR1 SGHNT and CDR2 YYREEE (reference sequence). The CDR3, as DNA: TGTGCCAGCAGCTTTCCCGGGACAGTAGGCCACGAGCAGTACTTC. It specifies CASSFPGTVGHEQYF.

By frequency in the sample, this clone is medium-sized (0.01 to 0.1%). The chain uses TRBV4-1 and TRBJ1-3, with 7 positions matching TRBD1. After removal of 3 bases from V and 0 bases from J, the junction contained 8 bases not matched to a gene. The CDR3 is 17 amino acids. Germline values: CDR1 MGHRA, CDR2 YSYEKL. CDR3 DNA: TGCGCCAGCAGCCAGGGGGACAGTCCTTTCTCTGGAAACACCATATATTTT. Translating it yields CASSQGDSPFSGNTIYF.

The CDR3 loop is CASSLAGGYNEQFF. CDR3 DNA: TGTGCCAGCAGCCTAGCGGGGGGATACAATGAGCAGTTCTTC. V is TRBV7-3 and J is TRBJ2-1; 11 bases are shared with TRBD2. Germline CDR1 is SGHTA and CDR2 is FQGTGA. The CDR3 loop spans 14 amino acids. The V and J ends lost 5 bases and 4 bases, in that order; junction bases with no gene match: 1.

This chain connects TRBV28 to TRBJ2-3; 10 bases line up with TRBD1. Germline V gene lookup returns CDR1 MDHEN and CDR2 SYDVKM. V was pared by 4 bases and J by 2 bases, with 12 bases of the junction left unmatched. There are 18 residues in the CDR3. The CDR3 spells CASSSFGTGVFSTDTQYF. The CDR3 DNA sequence: TGTGCCAGCAGTTCCTTTGGGACAGGGGTGTTTTCCACAGATACGCAGTATTTT.

This clone was seen only a few times. For the CDR3, the DNA is TGTGCCAGCAGCTTAGCAGGAAGTCAGCCCCAGCATTTT. Translation gives CASSLAGSQPQHF. The chain uses TRBV7-6 and TRBJ1-5; D is unresolved. The CDR3 extends over 13 amino acids. Trimming took off 0 bases at V and 6 bases at J, with 6 bases between the two ends. Per the germline V gene, CDR1 is SGHVS and CDR2 is FNYEAQ.

This clone was counted between two and nine times. The rearrangement joins TRBV6-6 to TRBJ2-3; D not certain. The CDR3 length is 12 residues. Between the trimmed V and J ends, which lost 6 bases and 5 bases, there was a span of 9 bases. Germline V lookup: CDR1 MNHNY, CDR2 SVGAGI (reference sequence). CDR3 sequence (DNA): TGTGCCAGCAGCCCCTCTAGAGATACGCAGTATTTT. Its translation is CASSPSRDTQYF.

The chain recombines TRBV18 with TRBJ2-7; 7 bases agree with TRBD2. Germline CDR1 is KGHSH and CDR2 is LQKENI. The trim removed 3 bases at V and 0 bases at J, leaving 11 bases unmatched. CDR3 size: 17 residues. CDR3 sequence (DNA): TGTGCCAGCTCACCTAGACTCACCGGGACTACCTCCTACGAGCAGTACTTC. Its protein product is CASSPRLTGTTSYEQYF. Filled out from reference TRBV18 and TRBJ2-7, the complete variable domain reads NAGVMQNPRHLVRRRGQEARLRCSPMKGHSHVYWYRQLPEEGLKFMVYLQKENIIDESGMPKERFSAEFPKEGPSILRIQQVVRGDSAAYFCASSPRLTGTTSYEQYFGPGTRLTVT.

The table lists this clone with a count of one. This rearrangement joins TRBV5-5 to TRBJ2-5; 8 bases are shared with TRBD1. After removal of 6 bases from V and 5 bases from J, the junction contained 9 bases not matched to a gene. The CDR3 consists of 14 residues. Germline V lookup: CDR1 SGHKS, CDR2 YYEKEE (reference sequence). The CDR3 sequence is CASMAITGGETQYF. CDR3 bases: TGTGCCAGCATGGCAATCACAGGGGGGGAGACCCAGTACTTC.

The genes are TRBV7-3 and TRBJ1-1; TRBD1 matches 9 bases. Germline CDR1 reads SGHTA; CDR2 reads FQGTGA. Trimming removed 2 bases from V and 11 bases from J; junction bases left unmatched: 9. This CDR3 is 14 amino acids long. For the CDR3, the DNA is TGTGCCAGCAGCTTACCTGGGGGACAGGGAAGGGCTTTCTTT. Its translation: CASSLPGGQGRAFF.

Relative to its sample, this clone is hyperexpanded. V usage is TRBV18 and J usage is TRBJ2-5; no definite D call. Germline-derived CDR1 and CDR2 are KGHSH and LQKENI. CDR3 length equals 14 residues. V was trimmed by 0 bases and J by 5 bases, leaving 10 bases between them. CDR3 amino acids: CASSPPPYIETQYF. DNA for the CDR3: TGTGCCAGCTCACCACCGCCGTATATCGAGACCCAGTACTTC.

This clone was seen more than once but under ten times. This chain connects TRBV5-1 to TRBJ1-1, with no clear D. This CDR3 has 11 amino acids. Germline assignment: CDR1 SGHRS and CDR2 YFSETQ. Trimming cost V 0 bases and J 6 bases, with 3 bases left between them. CDR3 amino acids: CASSLGPEAFF. The CDR3 bases are TGCGCCAGCAGCTTGGGTCCTGAAGCTTTCTTT.

This clone was counted between two and nine times. The chain carries TRBV11-2 and TRBJ1-1; D is possibly TRBD1 (6 bases). This CDR3 spans 15 amino acids. Germline V CDR1 and CDR2: SGHAT, FQNNGV. V was cut by 5 bases and J by 5 bases, with 18 bases left in between. CDR3 DNA: TGTGCCAGCAGCCCCTATGGGAAGGGGGAGACTGAAGCTTTCTTT. This codes for CASSPYGKGETEAFF.

The chain links TRBV11-3 to TRBJ2-5; the match to TRBD2 covers 12 bases. The germline gives CDR1 SGHNT, CDR2 YENEEA. Losses at the gene ends were 5 bases for V and 0 bases for J; bases not matched to a gene: 10. There are 18 residues in the CDR3. CDR3 sequence (DNA): TGTGCCAGCAGCCCCCCACTAGCGGGAGGACCGTACCAAGAGACCCAGTACTTC. Amino acids: CASSPPLAGGPYQETQYF.

This chain joins TRBV11-2 and TRBJ1-1, with a possible D match to TRBD1 (5 bases). Germline assignment: CDR1 SGHAT and CDR2 FQNNGV. Deletions cut 3 bases from V and 0 bases from J, with 11 bases between. The CDR3 length is 15 residues. Written as DNA, the CDR3 is TGTGCCAGCAGCTTCGGCAGGGTTATGAACACTGAAGCTTTCTTT. Residues: CASSFGRVMNTEAFF.

In its sample, this clone was seen a few times. The chain carries TRBV5-4 and TRBJ2-7; D is perhaps TRBD2 (6 bases). V shed 0 bases and J shed 0 bases, with 16 bases lying between them. Germline loops: CDR1 SGHNT, CDR2 YYREEE (reference sequence). The CDR3 has 17 residues. The CDR3 sequence is CASSLDPSVPSSYEQYF. In nucleotides, the CDR3 is TGTGCCAGCAGCTTGGATCCTAGCGTCCCGAGCTCCTACGAGCAGTACTTC.